This T cell receptor (beta chain) was documented in a study of blood T cell repertoires in COVID-19. The protocol was immunoSEQ multiplex PCR, while the TCRdb copy is restricted to in-frame clones and leaves out a portion. The profile covers tens of thousands of clones, with around four fifths appearing a single time and over 9.5% taken by the ten largest. Germline-derived CDR1 and CDR2 are SGHAT and FQNNGV. The CDR3 loop spans 13 amino acids. V trimming: 5 bases; J trimming: 6 bases; junction bases outside the gene matches: 5. J is TRBJ1-1 and V is TRBV11-2, with 8 bases aligning to TRBD1. The sequence was collected from a human donor in a cohort sampled during active COVID-19. What was sequenced was peripheral blood. The CDR3 protein is CASSKTGGPEAFF. CDR3 DNA sequence: TGTGCCAGCAGCAAAACAGGGGGTCCTGAAGCTTTCTTT. Supplemented by reference TRBV11-2 and TRBJ1-1, the full variable domain reads EAGVAQSPRYKIIEKRQSVAFWCNPISGHATLYWYQQILGQGPKLLIQFQNNGVVDDSQLPKDRFSAERLKGVDSTLKIQPAKLEDSAVYLCASSKTGGPEAFFGQGTRLTVV.